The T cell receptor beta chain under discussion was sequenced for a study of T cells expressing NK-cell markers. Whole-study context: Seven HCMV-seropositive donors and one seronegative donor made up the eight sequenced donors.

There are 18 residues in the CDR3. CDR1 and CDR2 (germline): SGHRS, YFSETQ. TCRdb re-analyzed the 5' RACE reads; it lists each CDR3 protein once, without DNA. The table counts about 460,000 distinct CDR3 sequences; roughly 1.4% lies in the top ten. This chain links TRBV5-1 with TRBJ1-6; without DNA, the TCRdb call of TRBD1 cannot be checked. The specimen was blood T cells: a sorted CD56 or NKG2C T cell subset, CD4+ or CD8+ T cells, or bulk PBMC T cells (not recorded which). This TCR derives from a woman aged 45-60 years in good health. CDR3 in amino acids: CASSLSLMSGQGRSPLHF.